This T cell receptor beta chain came from a study of blood T cell repertoires in COVID-19. Authors' data handling: Estimates of nucleated cell counts were drawn from the amplification of reference gene primers. Clones were sequenced by immunoSEQ multiplex PCR, and TCRdb holds only the in-frame ones, with some missing. The DNA was the basis for D and trimming; V, J and clone size are from that table. The data contain more than 150,000 clones, approximately 90% of them seen just once; the ten biggest clones take up around 15%. Trimming at V came to 3 bases and at J to 3 bases, leaving 6 bases not matched to a gene. Germline V CDR1 and CDR2: KGHDR, SFDVKD. This CDR3 is built from 15 residues.

This clonotype was obtained from a woman aged 40 to 55 with acute or convalescent COVID-19. The sample consisted of peripheral blood. The chain is built from TRBV24-1 and TRBJ1-2; 7 bases are a match to TRBD1. CDR3 nucleotide sequence: TGTGCCACCAGTGATCGAAAGACAGGGCACTATGGCTACACCTTC. Its translation: CATSDRKTGHYGYTF.